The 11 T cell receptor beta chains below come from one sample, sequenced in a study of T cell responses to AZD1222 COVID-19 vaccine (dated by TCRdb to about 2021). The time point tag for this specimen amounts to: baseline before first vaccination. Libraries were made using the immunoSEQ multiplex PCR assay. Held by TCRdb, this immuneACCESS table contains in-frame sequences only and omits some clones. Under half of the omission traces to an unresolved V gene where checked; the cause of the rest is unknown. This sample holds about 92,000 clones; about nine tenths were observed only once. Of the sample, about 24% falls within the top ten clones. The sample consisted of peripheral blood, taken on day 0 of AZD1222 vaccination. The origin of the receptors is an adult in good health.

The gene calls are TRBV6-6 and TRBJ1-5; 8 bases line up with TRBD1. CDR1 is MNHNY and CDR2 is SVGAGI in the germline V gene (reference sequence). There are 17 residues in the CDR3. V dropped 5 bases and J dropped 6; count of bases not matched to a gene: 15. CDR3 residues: CASSPNPGQVHVQPQHF. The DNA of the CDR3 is TGTGCCAGCAGTCCAAACCCGGGACAGGTACATGTTCAGCCCCAGCATTTT.

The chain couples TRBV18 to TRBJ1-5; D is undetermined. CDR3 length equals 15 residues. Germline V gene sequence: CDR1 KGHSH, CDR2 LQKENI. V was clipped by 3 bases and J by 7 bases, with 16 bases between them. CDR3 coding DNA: TGTGCCAGCTCACCCATTCCGGTGGGCGGGCAGCCCCAGCATTTT. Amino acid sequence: CASSPIPVGGQPQHF.

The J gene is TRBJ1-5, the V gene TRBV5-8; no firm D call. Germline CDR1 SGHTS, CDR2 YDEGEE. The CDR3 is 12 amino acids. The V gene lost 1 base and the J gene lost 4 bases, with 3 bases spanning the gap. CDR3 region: CASSLNNQPQHF. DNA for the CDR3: TGTGCCAGCAGCTTGAATAATCAGCCCCAGCATTTT.

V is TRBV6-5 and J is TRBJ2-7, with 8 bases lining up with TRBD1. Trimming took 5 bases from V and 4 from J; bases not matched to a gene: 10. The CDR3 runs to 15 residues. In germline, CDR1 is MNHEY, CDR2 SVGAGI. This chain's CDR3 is CASSPGGRVMYEQYF. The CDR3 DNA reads TGTGCCAGCAGTCCAGGGGGCCGAGTAATGTACGAGCAGTACTTC.

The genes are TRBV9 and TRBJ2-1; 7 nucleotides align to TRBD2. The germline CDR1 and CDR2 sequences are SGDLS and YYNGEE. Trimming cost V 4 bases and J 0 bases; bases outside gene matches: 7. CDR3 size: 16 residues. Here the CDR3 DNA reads TGTGCCAGCAGCTTCAACCGGGACTACTCCTACAATGAGCAGTTCTTC. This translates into CASSFNRDYSYNEQFF.

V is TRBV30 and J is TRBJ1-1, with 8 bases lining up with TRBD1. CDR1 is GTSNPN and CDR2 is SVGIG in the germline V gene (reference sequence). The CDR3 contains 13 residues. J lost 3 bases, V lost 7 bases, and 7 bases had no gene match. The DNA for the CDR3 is TGTGCCTTAGACAGGGGAGAGTACACTGAAGCTTTCTTT. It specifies CALDRGEYTEAFF.

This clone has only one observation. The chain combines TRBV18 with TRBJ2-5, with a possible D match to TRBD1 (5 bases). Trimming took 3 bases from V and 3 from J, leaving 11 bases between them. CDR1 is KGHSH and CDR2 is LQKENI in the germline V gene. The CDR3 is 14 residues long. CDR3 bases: TGTGCCAGCTCACCGCTAACAGGAGAAGAGACCCAGTACTTC. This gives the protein CASSPLTGEETQYF.

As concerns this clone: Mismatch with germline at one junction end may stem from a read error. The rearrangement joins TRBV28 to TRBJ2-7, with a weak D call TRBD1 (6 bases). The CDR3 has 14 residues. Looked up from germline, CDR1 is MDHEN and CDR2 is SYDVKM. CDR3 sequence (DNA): TGTGCCAGCGGTTTGGACAGTACATCCTACGAGCAGTACTTC. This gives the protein CASGLDSTSYEQYF.

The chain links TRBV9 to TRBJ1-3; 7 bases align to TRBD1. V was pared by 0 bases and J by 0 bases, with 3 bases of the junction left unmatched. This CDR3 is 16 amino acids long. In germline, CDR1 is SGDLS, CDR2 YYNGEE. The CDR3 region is CASSVVGTVSGNTIYF. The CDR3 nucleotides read TGTGCCAGCAGCGTAGTGGGGACAGTCTCTGGAAACACCATATATTTT.

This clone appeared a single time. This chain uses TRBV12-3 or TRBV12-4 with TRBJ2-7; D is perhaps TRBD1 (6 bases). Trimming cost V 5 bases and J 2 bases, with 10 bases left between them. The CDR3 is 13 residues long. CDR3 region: CASSPRTAYEQYF. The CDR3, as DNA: TGTGCCAGCAGTCCTAGGACAGCCTACGAGCAGTACTTC.

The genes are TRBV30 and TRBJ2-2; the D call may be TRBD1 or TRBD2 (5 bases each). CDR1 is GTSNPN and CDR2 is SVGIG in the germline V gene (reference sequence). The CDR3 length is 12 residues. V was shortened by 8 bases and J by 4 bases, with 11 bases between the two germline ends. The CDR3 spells CAGGPFTGELFF. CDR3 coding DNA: TGTGCCGGGGGACCGTTCACCGGGGAGCTGTTTTTT.